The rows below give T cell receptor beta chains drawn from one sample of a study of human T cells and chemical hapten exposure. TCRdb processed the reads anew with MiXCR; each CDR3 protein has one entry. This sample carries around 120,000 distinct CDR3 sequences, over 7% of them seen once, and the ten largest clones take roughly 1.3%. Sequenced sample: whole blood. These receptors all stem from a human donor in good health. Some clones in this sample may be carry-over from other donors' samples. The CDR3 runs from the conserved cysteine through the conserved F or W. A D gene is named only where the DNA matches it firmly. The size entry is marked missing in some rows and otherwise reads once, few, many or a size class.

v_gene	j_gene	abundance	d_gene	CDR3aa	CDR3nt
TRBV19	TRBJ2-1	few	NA	CASRGAGVYNEQFF	TGTGCCAGTAGGGGGGCGGGAGTCTACAATGAGCAGTTCTTC
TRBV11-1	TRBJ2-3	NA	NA	CASSHMDYTQYF	TGTGCCAGCAGCCACATGGATTATACGCAGTATTTT
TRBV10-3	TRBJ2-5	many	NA	CAISEHRETQYF	TGTGCCATCAGTGAGCATAGGGAGACCCAGTACTTC
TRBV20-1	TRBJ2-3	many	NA	CSARDEARGYTQYF	TGCAGTGCTAGAGATGAGGCCCGCGGTTATACGCAGTATTTT
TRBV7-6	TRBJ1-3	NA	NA	CASSSGRSDSGNTIYF	TGTGCCAGCAGCAGCGGACGCTCCGACTCTGGAAACACCATATATTTT
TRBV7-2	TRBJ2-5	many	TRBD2	CASSSGLAGVGTQYF	TGTGCCAGCAGCTCTGGGCTAGCGGGAGTCGGGACCCAGTACTTC
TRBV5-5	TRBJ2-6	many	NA	CASSATGGSGGANVLTF	TGTGCCAGCAGCGCCACCGGGGGCAGCGGTGGGGCCAACGTCCTGACTTTC
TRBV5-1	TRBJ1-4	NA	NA	CASKDGPTNEKLFF	TGCGCCAGCAAAGACGGTCCAACTAATGAAAAACTGTTTTTT
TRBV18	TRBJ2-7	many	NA	CASSPPVGMGEQYF	TGTGCCAGCTCACCACCGGTAGGGATGGGAGAGCAGTACTTC
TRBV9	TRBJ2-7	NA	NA	CASSGTDCCSYEQYF	TGTGCCAGCAGCGGGACGGACTGTTGCTCCTACGAGCAGTACTTC
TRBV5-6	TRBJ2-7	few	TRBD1	CASSLGTGTSEQYF	TGTGCCAGCAGCTTGGGGACAGGGACGTCCGAGCAGTACTTC
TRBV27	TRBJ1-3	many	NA	CASSLRVGNTIYF	TGTGCCAGCAGTTTAAGGGTTGGAAACACCATATATTTT
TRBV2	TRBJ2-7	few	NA	CASNYREDYEQYF	TGTGCCAGCAATTACAGGGAGGACTACGAGCAGTACTTC
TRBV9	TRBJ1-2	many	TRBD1	CASSLTGGTTLYGYTF	TGTGCCAGCAGCCTTACAGGGGGTACGACGCTCTATGGCTACACCTTC
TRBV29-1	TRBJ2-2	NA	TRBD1	CSVPSQGAGTGELFF	TGCAGCGTCCCATCTCAGGGGGCGGGTACCGGGGAGCTGTTTTTT
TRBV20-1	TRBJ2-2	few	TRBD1	CSARDQIWTGQTGELFF	TGCAGTGCTAGAGATCAAATCTGGACAGGGCAAACCGGGGAGCTGTTTTTT
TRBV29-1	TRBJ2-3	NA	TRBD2	CSVEGGRWTSGGAGTDTQYF	TGCAGCGTTGAAGGGGGCCGTTGGACTAGCGGGGGGGCCGGCACAGATACGCAGTATTTT
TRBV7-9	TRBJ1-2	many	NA	CASSLASTFVGYTF	TGTGCCAGCAGCTTAGCGTCGACTTTTGTCGGCTACACCTTC
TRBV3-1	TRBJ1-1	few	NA	CASKSHTEAFF	TGTGCCAGCAAATCCCACACTGAAGCTTTCTTT
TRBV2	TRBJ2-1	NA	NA	CASSVAESWVNEQFF	TGTGCCAGCAGTGTTGCAGAAAGTTGGGTCAATGAGCAGTTCTTC
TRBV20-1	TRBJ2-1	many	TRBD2	CSAPLLSAGVRYEQFF	TGCAGTGCTCCCCTCCTCTCAGCGGGAGTCAGGTATGAGCAGTTCTTC
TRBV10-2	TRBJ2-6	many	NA	CASSEWGSGANVLTF	TGCGCCAGCAGTGAGTGGGGTTCCGGGGCCAACGTCCTGACTTTC
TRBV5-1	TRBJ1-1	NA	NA	CASSISLGSRTEAFF	TGCGCCAGCAGCATATCCCTAGGGTCTCGTACTGAAGCTTTCTTT
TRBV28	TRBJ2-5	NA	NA	CASSLNLREQETQYF	TGTGCCAGCAGTTTAAATCTAAGAGAGCAAGAGACCCAGTACTTC
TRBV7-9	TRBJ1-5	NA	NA	CASSFEAGLGNQPQHF	TGTGCCAGCAGCTTTGAGGCAGGGCTGGGCAATCAGCCCCAGCATTTT
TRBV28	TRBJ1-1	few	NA	CASSQLLGDTEAFF	TGTGCCAGCAGCCAATTGTTGGGGGACACTGAAGCTTTCTTT
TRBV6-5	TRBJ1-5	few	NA	CASDVPGNQPQHF	TGTGCCAGCGACGTACCAGGGAATCAGCCCCAGCATTTT
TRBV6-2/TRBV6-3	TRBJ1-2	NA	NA	CASSLIFIDYGYTF	TGTGCCAGCAGCCTCATTTTCATCGACTATGGCTACACCTTC
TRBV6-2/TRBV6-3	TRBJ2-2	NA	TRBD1	CASSYQGQGPTGELFF	TGTGCCAGCAGTTACCAAGGACAGGGCCCCACCGGGGAGCTGTTTTTT
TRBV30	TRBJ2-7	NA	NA	CAWSPRIGWMHEQYF	TGTGCCTGGAGTCCCCGTATAGGGTGGATGCACGAGCAGTACTTC
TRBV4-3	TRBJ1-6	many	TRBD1	CASSQSGQGRDSPLHF	TGCGCCAGCAGCCAATCCGGACAGGGGAGGGATTCACCCCTCCACTTT
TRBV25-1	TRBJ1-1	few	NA	CATTGTRNPMNTEAFF	TGTGCCACCACAGGAACCCGAAACCCTATGAACACTGAAGCTTTCTTT
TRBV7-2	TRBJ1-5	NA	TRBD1	CASSLEDRANQPQHF	TGTGCCAGCAGCTTAGAGGACAGGGCCAATCAGCCCCAGCATTTT